The rows below give T cell receptor beta chains drawn from one sample of a study of control samples from healthy donors and cancer patients. Repertoires were generated with immunoSEQ multiplex PCR, while TCRdb's copy carries only in-frame clones and drops some. The repertoire holds 78,000 or so clones, with about 80% as singletons. The source material was blood. The receptors were gathered from a man aged 50-60 years in good health. The CDR3 runs from the conserved cysteine through the conserved F or W. Each record gives: clone size, D gene, V gene, J gene, CDR3 protein, CDR3 DNA. The D gene is left open where the match is weak. Size is omitted from some rows. Given values are once, few, many or a class for expanded clones.

NA	TRBD1	TRBV7-2	TRBJ2-1	CASSVQPRAGGLNEQFF	TGTGCCAGCAGCGTACAGCCTCGGGCAGGGGGTCTGAATGAGCAGTTCTTC
NA	NA	TRBV21-1	TRBJ2-4	CASSKVMGGVKNIQYF	TGTGCCAGCAGCAAAGTCATGGGTGGGGTTAAAAACATTCAGTACTTC
NA	TRBD2	TRBV19	TRBJ2-1	CASSIIRTSGAGNEQFF	TGTGCCAGTAGTATAATCCGGACTAGCGGGGCTGGGAATGAGCAGTTCTTC
NA	NA	TRBV19	TRBJ2-7	CASTRGGSYEQYF	TGTGCCAGTACCAGGGGCGGTTCCTACGAGCAGTACTTC
few	TRBD1	TRBV28	TRBJ2-4	CASSGTGTGAVSIQYF	TGTGCCAGCAGTGGGACCGGGACAGGGGCTGTGTCCATTCAGTACTTC
NA	NA	TRBV6-2/TRBV6-3	TRBJ1-1	CASSYSIRGSEAFF	TGTGCCAGCAGTTACTCGATACGGGGTTCTGAAGCTTTCTTT
NA	NA	TRBV30	TRBJ2-2	CAWSNRGTGELFF	TGTGCCTGGAGTAATAGGGGCACCGGGGAGCTGTTTTTT
NA	TRBD2	TRBV11-2	TRBJ2-1	CASSLGGLAGVNEQFF	TGTGCCAGCAGCTTAGGAGGACTAGCGGGAGTCAATGAGCAGTTCTTC
NA	TRBD1	TRBV5-6	TRBJ2-7	CASSLDRGPYEQYF	TGTGCCAGCAGCTTGGACAGGGGGCCCTACGAGCAGTACTTC
NA	TRBD2	TRBV24-1	TRBJ2-1	CATSDRLAGGRNEQFF	TGTGCCACCAGTGATAGGCTAGCGGGAGGGCGGAATGAGCAGTTCTTC
NA	NA	TRBV20-1	TRBJ1-1	CSASRRAFF	TGCAGTGCTAGTAGGAGGGCTTTCTTT
NA	NA	TRBV11-2	TRBJ2-2	CASSPSGGTGELFF	TGTGCCAGCAGCCCAAGTGGGGGCACCGGGGAGCTGTTTTTT
NA	NA	TRBV5-1	TRBJ2-7	CASRPNTGSYEQYF	TGCGCCAGCAGACCCAATACCGGCTCCTACGAGCAGTACTTC
NA	TRBD2	TRBV5-1	TRBJ2-7	CASSLGGGSVYEQYF	TGCGCCAGCAGCTTGGGGGGCGGGAGCGTCTACGAGCAGTACTTC
NA	TRBD2	TRBV3-1/TRBV3-2	TRBJ2-1	CASSRYPRQAGDNEQFF	TGTGCCAGCAGCCGGTATCCTAGACAAGCGGGAGACAATGAGCAGTTCTTC
NA	TRBD1	TRBV9	TRBJ1-3	CASSVNRGDTIYF	TGTGCCAGCAGCGTAAACAGGGGGGACACCATATATTTT
NA	NA	TRBV5-1	TRBJ1-3	CASTDGASSGNTIYF	TGCGCCAGCACCGACGGGGCATCCTCTGGAAACACCATATATTTT
NA	TRBD2	TRBV7-6	TRBJ2-5	CASSPRPGTSGSQETQYF	TGTGCCAGCAGCCCTAGGCCCGGGACTAGCGGGAGTCAAGAGACCCAGTACTTC
few	TRBD2	TRBV4-3	TRBJ2-7	CASSPSSGTSGNKQYF	TGCGCCAGCAGCCCCTCCTCCGGGACTAGCGGGAACAAGCAGTACTTC